This T cell receptor beta chain originates from a study of T cells expressing NK-cell markers. Study background: From sorted CD3+CD56+NKG2C+, CD3+CD56+NKG2C- and CD3+CD56-NKG2C+ T cells came the TCR beta repertoires. HCMV serostatus: seven of eight sequenced donors positive, one negative. Notes on the study in general: Questions lingered over whether expanded NKG2C+ T cell clones were HCMV-specific.

5'RACE template switching with UMIs generated TCR beta cDNA. TCRdb re-called the 5' RACE reads and gives one entry per CDR3 protein, without DNA. This sample's table reports some 460,000 distinct CDR3 sequences. Germline loops: CDR1 SSHAT, CDR2 FNYEAQ (reference sequence). The CDR3 has 16 amino acids. In the case of this clonotype: Its specificity is unknown.

Sequencing was done on a sample of blood T cells: a sorted CD56 or NKG2C T cell subset, CD4+ or CD8+ T cells, or bulk PBMC T cells (not recorded which). V usage is TRBV7-7 and J usage is TRBJ2-3; TCRdb proposes TRBD2, but this gene call is untestable without DNA. The receptor's source is a woman in her forties or fifties in good health. The chain's CDR3 is CASSSGASGTGDTQYF.